This T cell receptor (beta chain) was identified during a study of cytomegalovirus exposure and HLA in healthy donors. PCR used 60 Vbeta primers and 13 Jbeta primers. In the original analysis: Approximately 9.9 million shared chains were among the approximately 82 million unique TCR beta chains that a later analysis counted. Profiling relied on immunoSEQ multiplex PCR, and the TCRdb table lists in-frame clones only, not all of them. For V, J and clone size, that table is used; D and trimming come from the DNA. The data contain about 220,000 clones, approximately 70% of them singletons. Germline V gene sequence: CDR1 LGHNT, CDR2 FRNRAP. The CDR3 sequence is 14 residues long. J lost 11 bases, V lost 4 bases, and 11 bases had no gene match. Study observations and caveats: For TCR beta chains, V- and J-gene trimming was later linked to a missense DCLRE1C variant. Fewer N-insertions (relative to the roughly 630-donor mean) were reportedly seen in an Asian-associated ancestry cluster in a later analysis.

The table lists this clone with a few counts. Antigen: not known. This chain connects TRBV12-5 to TRBJ2-1, with TRBD1 matching 7 bases. The sample taken for sequencing was PBMCs. The receptor was isolated from a woman under 40 in good health and CMV-seronegative. This CDR3 is CASGSQNRGGKQFF. As DNA, the CDR3 is TGTGCTAGTGGTTCCCAGAACAGGGGTGGGAAGCAGTTCTTC.